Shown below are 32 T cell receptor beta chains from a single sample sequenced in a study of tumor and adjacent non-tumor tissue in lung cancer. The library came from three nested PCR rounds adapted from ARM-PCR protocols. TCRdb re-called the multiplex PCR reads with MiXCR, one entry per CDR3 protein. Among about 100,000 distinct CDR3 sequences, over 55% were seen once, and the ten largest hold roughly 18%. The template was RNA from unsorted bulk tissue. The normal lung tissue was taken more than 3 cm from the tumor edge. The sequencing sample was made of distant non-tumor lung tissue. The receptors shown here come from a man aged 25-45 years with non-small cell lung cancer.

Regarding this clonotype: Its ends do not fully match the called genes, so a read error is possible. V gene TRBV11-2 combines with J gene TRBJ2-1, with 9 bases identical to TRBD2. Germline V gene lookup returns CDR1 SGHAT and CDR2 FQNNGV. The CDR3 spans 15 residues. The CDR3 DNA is TGTGTCAGCAGCTTAATCCTAGCGGGGATTAATGAGCAATTTTTC. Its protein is CVSSLILAGINEQFF.

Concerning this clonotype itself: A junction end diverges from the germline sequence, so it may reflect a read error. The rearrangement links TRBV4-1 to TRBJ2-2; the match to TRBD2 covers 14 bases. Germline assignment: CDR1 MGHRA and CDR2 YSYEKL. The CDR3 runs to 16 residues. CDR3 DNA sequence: TGCGCCAACAGCCTAGGGACTAGCGGGAGCACCGGGGAGCTGTTTTTT. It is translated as CANSLGTSGSTGELFF.

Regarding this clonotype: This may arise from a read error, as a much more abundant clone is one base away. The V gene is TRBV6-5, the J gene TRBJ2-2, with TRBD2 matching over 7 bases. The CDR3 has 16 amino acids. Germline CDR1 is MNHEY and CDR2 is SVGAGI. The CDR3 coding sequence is TGTGCCAGCAGTCTAATAGCGGGTGCGAACACCGTGGAGCTGTTTTTT. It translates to CASSLIAGANTVELFF.

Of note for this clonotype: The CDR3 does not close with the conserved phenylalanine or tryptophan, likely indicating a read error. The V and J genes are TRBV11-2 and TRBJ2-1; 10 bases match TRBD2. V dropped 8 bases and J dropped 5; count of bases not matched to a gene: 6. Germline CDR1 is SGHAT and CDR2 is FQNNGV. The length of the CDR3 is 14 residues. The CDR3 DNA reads TGTGCCAGCCGACTCGGACTAGCGGACAATGAGCAGTTCTTA. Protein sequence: CASRLGLADNEQFL.

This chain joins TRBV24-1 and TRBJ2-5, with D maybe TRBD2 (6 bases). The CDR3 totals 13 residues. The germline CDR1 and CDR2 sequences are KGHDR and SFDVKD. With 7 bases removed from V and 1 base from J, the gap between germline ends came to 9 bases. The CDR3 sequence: CATRGLAQETQYF. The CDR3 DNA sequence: TGTGCCACCAGGGGACTCGCCCAAGAGACCCAGTACTTC.

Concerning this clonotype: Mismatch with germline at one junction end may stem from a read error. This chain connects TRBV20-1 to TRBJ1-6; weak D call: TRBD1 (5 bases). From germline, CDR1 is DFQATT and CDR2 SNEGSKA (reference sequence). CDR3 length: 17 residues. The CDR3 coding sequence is TGTAGTGCTAGAGATCACAGGAGGCTAGGAAATAATTCACCCCTCCACTTT. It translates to CSARDHRRLGNNSPLHF.

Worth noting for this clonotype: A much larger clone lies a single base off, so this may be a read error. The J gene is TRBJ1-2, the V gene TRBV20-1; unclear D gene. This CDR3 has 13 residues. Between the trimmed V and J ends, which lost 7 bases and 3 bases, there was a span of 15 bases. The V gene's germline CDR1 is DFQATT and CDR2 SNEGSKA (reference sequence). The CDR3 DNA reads TGCAGTGTTAGTTCCGGGCGGGACTATGGCTACACCTTC. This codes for CSVSSGRDYGYTF.

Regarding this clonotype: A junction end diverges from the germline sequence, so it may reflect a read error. The CDR3 region is CASSLGGSSNVQLF. CDR3 nucleotides: TGCGCCAGCTCCCTGGGCGGTTCATCCAATGTGCAGTTATTC. The chain combines TRBV5-1 with TRBJ2-1; D is unclear. CDR1 and CDR2 (germline): SGHRS, YFSETQ. This CDR3 contains 14 residues.

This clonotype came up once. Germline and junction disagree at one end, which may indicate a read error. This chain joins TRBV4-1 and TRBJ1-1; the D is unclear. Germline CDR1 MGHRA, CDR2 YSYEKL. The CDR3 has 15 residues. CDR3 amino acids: CANSQDKGVNTEAFF. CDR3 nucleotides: TGCGCCAACAGCCAAGACAAAGGAGTGAACACTGAAGCTTTCTTT.

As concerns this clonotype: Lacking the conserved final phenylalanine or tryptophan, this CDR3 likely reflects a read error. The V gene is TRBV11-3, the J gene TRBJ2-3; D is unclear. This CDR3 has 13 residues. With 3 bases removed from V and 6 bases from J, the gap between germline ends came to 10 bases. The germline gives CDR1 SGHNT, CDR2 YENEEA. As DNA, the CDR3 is TGTGCCAGCAGCTTCTACGGGCGGGATACGCAGTATTAT. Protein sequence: CASSFYGRDTQYY.

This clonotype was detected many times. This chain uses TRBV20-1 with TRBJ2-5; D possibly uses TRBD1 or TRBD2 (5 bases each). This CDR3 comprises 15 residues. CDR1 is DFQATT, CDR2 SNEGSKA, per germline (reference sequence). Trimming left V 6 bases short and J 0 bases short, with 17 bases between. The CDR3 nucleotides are TGCAGTGCCATAGGGGACGGGGAAAACCAAGAGACCCAGTACTTC. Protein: CSAIGDGENQETQYF.

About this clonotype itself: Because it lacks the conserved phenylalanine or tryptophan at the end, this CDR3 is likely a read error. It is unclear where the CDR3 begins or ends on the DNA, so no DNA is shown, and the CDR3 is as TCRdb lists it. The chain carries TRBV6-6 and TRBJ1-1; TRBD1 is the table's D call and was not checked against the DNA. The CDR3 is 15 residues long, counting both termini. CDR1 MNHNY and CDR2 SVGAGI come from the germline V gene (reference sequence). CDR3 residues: CASSWTGGANTEAVL.

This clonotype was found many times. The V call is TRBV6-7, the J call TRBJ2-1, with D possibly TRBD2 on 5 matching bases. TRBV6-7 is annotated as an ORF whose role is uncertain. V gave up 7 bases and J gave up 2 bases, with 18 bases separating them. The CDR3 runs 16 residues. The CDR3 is CASTQWPWTPYNEQFF. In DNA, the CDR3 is TGTGCCAGCACCCAATGGCCCTGGACTCCCTACAATGAGCAGTTCTTC.

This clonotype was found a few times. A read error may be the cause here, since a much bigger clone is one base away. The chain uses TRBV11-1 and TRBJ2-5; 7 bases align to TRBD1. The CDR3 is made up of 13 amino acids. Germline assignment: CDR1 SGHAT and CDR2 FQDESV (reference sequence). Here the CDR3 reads CTSSLYDRESQYF. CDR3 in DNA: TGTACCAGCAGCTTATACGACAGGGAGTCCCAGTACTTC.

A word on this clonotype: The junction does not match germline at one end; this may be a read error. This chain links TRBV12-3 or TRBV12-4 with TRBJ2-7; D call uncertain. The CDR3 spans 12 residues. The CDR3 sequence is CAGSHPCDEQYF. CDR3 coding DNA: TGTGCCGGCAGTCACCCCTGCGACGAGCAGTACTTC.

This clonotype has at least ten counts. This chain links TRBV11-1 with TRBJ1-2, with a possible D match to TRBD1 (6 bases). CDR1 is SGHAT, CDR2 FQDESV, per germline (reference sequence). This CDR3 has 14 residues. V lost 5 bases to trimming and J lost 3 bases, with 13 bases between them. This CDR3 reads CASSPGVGDYGYTF. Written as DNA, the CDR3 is TGTGCCAGCAGCCCAGGGGTAGGAGACTATGGCTACACCTTC.

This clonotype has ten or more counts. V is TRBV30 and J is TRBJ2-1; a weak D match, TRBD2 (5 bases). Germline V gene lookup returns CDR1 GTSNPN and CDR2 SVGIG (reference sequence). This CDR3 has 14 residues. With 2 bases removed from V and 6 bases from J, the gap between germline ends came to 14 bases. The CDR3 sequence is CAWSITSGSNEQFF. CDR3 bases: TGTGCCTGGAGTATTACCTCGGGGAGCAATGAGCAGTTCTTC.

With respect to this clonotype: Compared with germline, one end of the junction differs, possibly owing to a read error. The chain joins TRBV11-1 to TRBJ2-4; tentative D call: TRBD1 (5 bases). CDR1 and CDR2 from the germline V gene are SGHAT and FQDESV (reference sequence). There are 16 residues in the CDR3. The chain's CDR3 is CASAHSGRATRNIQYF. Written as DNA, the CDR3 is TGCGCCAGCGCCCACTCAGGCAGGGCGACCAGAAACATTCAGTACTTC.

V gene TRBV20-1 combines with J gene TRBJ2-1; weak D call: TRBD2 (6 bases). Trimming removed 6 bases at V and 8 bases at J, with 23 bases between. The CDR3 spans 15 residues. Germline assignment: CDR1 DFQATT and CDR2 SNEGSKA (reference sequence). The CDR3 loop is CSALTWASALHEQFF. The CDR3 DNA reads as TGCAGTGCCCTGACCTGGGCTAGCGCTCTCCATGAGCAGTTCTTC.

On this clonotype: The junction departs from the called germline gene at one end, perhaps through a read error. The CDR3 DNA sequence: TGCAGTGCTTCTCCCCAGCTGGCCAGCTCCTACAATGAACAGTTCTTC. Translation gives CSASPQLASSYNEQFF. The V and J genes are TRBV20-1 and TRBJ2-1, with no clear D. The CDR3 contains 16 residues. Per the germline V gene, CDR1 is DFQATT and CDR2 is SNEGSKA (reference sequence).

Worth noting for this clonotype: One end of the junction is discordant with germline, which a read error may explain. CDR3 DNA: TGCAGCGTAAGAGGGGGCCCAGACACAGGGGAGCTGTTTTTT. This encodes CSVRGGPDTGELFF. The chain links TRBV29-1 to TRBJ2-2; 7 bases map to TRBD1. CDR1 is SQVTM, CDR2 ANQGSEA, per germline. The CDR3 runs 14 residues.

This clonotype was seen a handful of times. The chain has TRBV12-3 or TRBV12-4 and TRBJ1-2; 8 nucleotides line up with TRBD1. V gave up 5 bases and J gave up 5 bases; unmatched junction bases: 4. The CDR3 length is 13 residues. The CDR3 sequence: CASSLTGGYGYTF. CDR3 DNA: TGTGCCAGCAGTCTCACAGGGGGATATGGCTACACCTTC.

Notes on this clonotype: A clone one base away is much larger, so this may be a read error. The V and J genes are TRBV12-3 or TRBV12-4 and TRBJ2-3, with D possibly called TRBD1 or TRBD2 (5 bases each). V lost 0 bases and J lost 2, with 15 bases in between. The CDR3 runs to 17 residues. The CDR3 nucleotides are TGTGCCAGCAGTTTAGCGCTGTCGGGGCGAGACACAGATACGCAGTATTTT. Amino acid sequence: CASSLALSGRDTDTQYF.

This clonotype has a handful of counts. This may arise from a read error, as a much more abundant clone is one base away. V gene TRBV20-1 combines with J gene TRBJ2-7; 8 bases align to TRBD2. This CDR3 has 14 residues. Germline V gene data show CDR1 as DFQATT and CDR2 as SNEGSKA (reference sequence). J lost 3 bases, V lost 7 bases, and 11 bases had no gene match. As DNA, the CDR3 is TGCAGTGTAATACGGGAGGGACCGTACTACGAGCAGTACTTC. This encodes CSVIREGPYYEQYF.

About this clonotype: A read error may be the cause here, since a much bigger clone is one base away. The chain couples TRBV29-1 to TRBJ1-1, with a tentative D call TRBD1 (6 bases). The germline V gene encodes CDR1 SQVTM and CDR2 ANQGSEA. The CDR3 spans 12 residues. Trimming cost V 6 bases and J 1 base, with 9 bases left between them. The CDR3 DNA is TGCAGCGTCGAGACAGGGAACACTGAAGCTTTCTTT. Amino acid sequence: CSVETGNTEAFF.

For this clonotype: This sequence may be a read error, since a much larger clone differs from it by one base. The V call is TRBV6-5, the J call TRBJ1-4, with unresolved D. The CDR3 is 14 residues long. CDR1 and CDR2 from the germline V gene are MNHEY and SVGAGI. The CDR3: CASSLYGFNEKLFF. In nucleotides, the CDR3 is TGTGCCAGCAGTTTGTACGGATTTAATGAAAAACTATTTTTT.

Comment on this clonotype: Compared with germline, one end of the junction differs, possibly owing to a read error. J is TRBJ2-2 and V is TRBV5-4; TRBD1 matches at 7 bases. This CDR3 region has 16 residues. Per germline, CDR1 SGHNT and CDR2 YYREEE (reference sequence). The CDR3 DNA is TGTCCCAGCAGCTTGAGGACAGGCGGTTACACCGGGGAGCTGTTTTTT. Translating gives CPSSLRTGGYTGELFF.

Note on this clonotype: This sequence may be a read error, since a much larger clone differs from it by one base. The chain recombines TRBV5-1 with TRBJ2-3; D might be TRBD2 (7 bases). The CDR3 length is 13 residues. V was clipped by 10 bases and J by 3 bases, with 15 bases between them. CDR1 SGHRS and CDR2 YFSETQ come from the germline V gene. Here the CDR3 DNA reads TGCGCCTCTCGGGGAGGGACAACAGATACGCAGTATTTT. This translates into CASRGGTTDTQYF.

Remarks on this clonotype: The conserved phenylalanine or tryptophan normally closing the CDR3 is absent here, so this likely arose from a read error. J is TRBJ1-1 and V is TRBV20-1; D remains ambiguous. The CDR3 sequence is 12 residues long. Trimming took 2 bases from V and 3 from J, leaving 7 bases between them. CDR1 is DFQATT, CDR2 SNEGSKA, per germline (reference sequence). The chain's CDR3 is CSARPWDTEAFL. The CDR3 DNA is TGCAGTGCTAGACCCTGGGACACTGAAGCTTTCCTT.

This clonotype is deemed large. In nucleotides, the CDR3 is TGCGCCAGCAGCCAAGATCGGGATGAGGAAGAGACCCAGTACTTC. Amino acid sequence: CASSQDRDEEETQYF. J is TRBJ2-5 and V is TRBV4-1, with a possible D match to TRBD2 (5 bases). Trimming took 0 bases from V and 3 from J, leaving 11 bases between them. This CDR3 comprises 15 residues. The germline CDR1 and CDR2 sequences are MGHRA and YSYEKL.

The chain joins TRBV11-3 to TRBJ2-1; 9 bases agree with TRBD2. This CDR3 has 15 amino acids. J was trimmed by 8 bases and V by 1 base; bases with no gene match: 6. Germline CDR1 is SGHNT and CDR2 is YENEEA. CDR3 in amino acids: CASSLGETSGYEQFF. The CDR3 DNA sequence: TGTGCCAGCAGCTTAGGGGAGACTAGCGGCTATGAGCAGTTCTTC.

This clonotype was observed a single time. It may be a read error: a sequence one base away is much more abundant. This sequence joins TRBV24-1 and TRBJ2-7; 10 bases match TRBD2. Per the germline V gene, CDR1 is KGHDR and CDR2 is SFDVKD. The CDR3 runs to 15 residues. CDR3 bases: TGTGCCGCCAGTGACGCTAGCGGGAGCTCCTACGAGCAGTACTTC. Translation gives CAASDASGSSYEQYF.